The 6 T cell receptor beta chains below all came from one sample that was sequenced in a study of T cell repertoires in ileal Crohn's disease. Noted time point: neoterminal ileum biopsy at postoperative endoscopy, about 6 months after surgery. TCRdb's table, derived via immunoSEQ multiplex PCR, lists solely in-frame clones and lacks some. The sample shows roughly 3,900 clones, approximately 78% of them seen only once. The sample was ileal tissue. The receptors were sampled from an adult with Crohn's disease.

The CDR3 bases are TGCGCCAGCAGCCAAGAGGTGGGGGGGGAGACCCAGTACTTC. Its protein product is CASSQEVGGETQYF. The chain joins TRBV4-3 to TRBJ2-5; 7 nucleotides agree with TRBD2. The V gene end was trimmed by 0 bases and the J gene end by 5 bases; junction bases not matched to a gene: 3. The CDR3 contains 14 residues. Germline CDR1 reads LGHNA; CDR2 reads YSLEER.

The gene calls are TRBV5-5 and TRBJ1-5; 8 bases fit TRBD1. The V and J ends lost 0 bases and 7 bases, in that order; junction bases with no gene match: 3. From germline, CDR1 is SGHKS and CDR2 YYEKEE (reference sequence). The CDR3 has 14 residues. CDR3 sequence: CASSLGQGWQPQHF. DNA of the CDR3: TGTGCCAGCAGCTTGGGACAGGGGTGGCAGCCCCAGCATTTT.

The gene calls are TRBV5-1 and TRBJ1-5; 7 nucleotides match TRBD1. V was clipped by 4 bases and J by 3 bases; unmatched bases: 7. CDR1 SGHRS and CDR2 YFSETQ come from the germline V gene. The CDR3 is 15 amino acids. The CDR3 region is CASSPDGQANQPQHF. CDR3 nucleotides: TGCGCCAGCAGCCCGGACGGACAGGCCAATCAGCCCCAGCATTTT.

This clone was observed a handful of times. The rearrangement uses TRBV28 and TRBJ1-1; tentatively, D is TRBD1 (5 bases). Between the trimmed V and J ends, which lost 6 bases and 0 bases, there was a span of 11 bases. The V gene's germline CDR1 is MDHEN and CDR2 SYDVKM. This CDR3 has 14 amino acids. For the CDR3, the DNA is TGTGCCAGCAGCTCTGGGGCTTTGAACACTGAAGCTTTCTTT. Protein sequence: CASSSGALNTEAFF.

The chain combines TRBV7-9 with TRBJ2-7; 9 bases map to TRBD1. V trimming: 1 base; J trimming: 6 bases; junction bases outside the gene matches: 4. The V gene's germline CDR1 is SEHNR and CDR2 FQNEAQ (reference sequence). The CDR3 is 14 residues long. The CDR3 protein is CASSLGTGVFEQYF. CDR3 DNA: TGTGCCAGCAGCTTAGGGACAGGGGTCTTCGAGCAGTACTTC.

Here the CDR3 DNA reads TGCAGCGTTACCACAGGGTCCAGTAATTCACCCCTCCACTTT. This codes for CSVTTGSSNSPLHF. V and J are TRBV29-1 and TRBJ1-6, with a tentative D call TRBD1 (6 bases). CDR3 length: 14 amino acids. Trimming removed 5 bases from V and 6 bases from J, with 14 bases in between. CDR1 is SQVTM and CDR2 is ANQGSEA in the germline V gene. Full variable domain (missing parts from reference TRBV29-1 and TRBJ1-6): SAVISQKPSRDICQRGTSLTIQCQVDSQVTMMFWYRQQPGQSLTLIATANQGSEATYESGFVIDKFPISRPNLTFSTLTVSNMSPEDSSIYLCSVTTGSSNSPLHFGNGTRLTVT.